This TCR beta chain was sequenced in a study of shared clonotypes between healthy human individuals. Study results and caveats: Some clonotypes were shared by all four sorted-subset donors, while others were not shared. The non-shared ones had lower generation probabilities than the shared ones. Several donors held around 5% of naive CD4 clonotypes in common.

In the case of this clone: Its antigen is still unknown.

The CDR3 contains 16 residues. The germline V gene encodes CDR1 SGHAT and CDR2 FQNNGV. V was cut by 1 base and J by 2 bases, with 15 bases left in between. Every immunoSEQ plate was one replicate of a subset's evenly spread DNA. Using 200 ng DNA, 30,000 to 35,000 T cell genomes, the sorted-subset replicate PCRs were run. Produced via immunoSEQ multiplex PCR; TCRdb's table is partial and in-frame only. The sample yields nearly 1 million clones, over 60% seen once. V is TRBV11-2 and J is TRBJ2-7; D perhaps matches TRBD1 (6 bases). This receptor was obtained from a man between 18 and 29 years old in good health. Sample: memory CD4+ T cells sorted from blood. As to subset: CD45RA-negative fraction. The CDR3 region is CASSLGGQGHTYEQYF. CDR3 DNA sequence: TGTGCCAGCAGCTTAGGGGGGCAGGGCCACACCTACGAGCAGTACTTC.